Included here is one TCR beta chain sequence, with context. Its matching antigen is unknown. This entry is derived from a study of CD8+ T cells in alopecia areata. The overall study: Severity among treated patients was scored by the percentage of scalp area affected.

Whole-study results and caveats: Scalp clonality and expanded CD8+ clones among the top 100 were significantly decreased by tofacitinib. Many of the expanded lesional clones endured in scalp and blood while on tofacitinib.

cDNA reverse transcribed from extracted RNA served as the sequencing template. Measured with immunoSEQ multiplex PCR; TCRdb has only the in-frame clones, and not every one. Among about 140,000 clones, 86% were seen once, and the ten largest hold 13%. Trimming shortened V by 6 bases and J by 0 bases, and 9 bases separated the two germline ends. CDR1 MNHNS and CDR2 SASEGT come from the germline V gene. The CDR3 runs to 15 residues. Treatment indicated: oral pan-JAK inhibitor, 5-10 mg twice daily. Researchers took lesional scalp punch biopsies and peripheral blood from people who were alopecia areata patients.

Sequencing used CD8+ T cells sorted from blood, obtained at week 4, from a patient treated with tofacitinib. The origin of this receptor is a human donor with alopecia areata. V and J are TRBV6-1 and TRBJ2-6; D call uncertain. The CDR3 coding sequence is TGTGCCAGCAGGGTGAGATTCTCTGGGGCCAACGTCCTGACTTTC. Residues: CASRVRFSGANVLTF.